These 22 T cell receptor beta chains share one sample of origin, sequenced in a study of CD8 T cells in Susac syndrome. 0.5 to 1 ug RNA was reverse transcribed with random hexamers. TCRdb ran MiXCR on the immunoSEQ multiplex PCR reads and lists one entry per CDR3 protein. Seen here are 120,000 or so distinct CDR3 sequences, more than 90% observed once, and the top ten hold about 0.2%. The material sequenced was CD8+ T cells from PBMCs. These receptors were obtained from a human donor with Susac syndrome.

J is TRBJ2-3 and V is TRBV18; D possibly corresponds to TRBD2 (5 bases). The CDR3 runs to 16 residues. Looked up from germline, CDR1 is KGHSH and CDR2 is LQKENI. Trimming removed 0 bases at V and 4 bases at J, with 14 bases between. The CDR3 region is CASSPPWGFGADTQYF. The CDR3, as DNA: TGTGCCAGCTCACCACCGTGGGGATTCGGGGCAGATACGCAGTATTTT.

The CDR3 DNA follows: TGTGCCAGCATCAAAAACAGAAACACTGAAGCTTTCTTT. This encodes CASIKNRNTEAFF. The chain combines TRBV6-6 with TRBJ1-1; D is unresolved. With 7 bases removed from V and 2 bases from J, the gap between germline ends came to 11 bases. CDR3 length: 13 amino acids. Germline values: CDR1 MNHNY, CDR2 SVGAGI (reference sequence).

This clonotype came up a few times. This chain's CDR3 is CACHGGEAFF. CDR3 DNA sequence: TGTGCCTGCCACGGGGGTGAAGCTTTCTTT. The J gene is TRBJ1-1, the V gene TRBV30; TRBD1 might be the D (5 bases). Germline loops: CDR1 GTSNPN, CDR2 SVGIG (reference sequence). This CDR3 is built from 10 residues. The ends were cut back, 6 bases at V and 7 bases at J, with 9 bases in the middle. The entire variable domain, with the rest obtained from reference TRBV30 and TRBJ1-1, is as follows: SQTIHQWPATLVQPVGSPLSLECTVEGTSNPNLYWYRQAAGRGLQLLFYSVGIGQISSEVPQNLSASRPQDRQFILSSKKLLLSDSGFYLCACHGGEAFFGQGTRLTVV.

This clonotype was counted once. The J gene is TRBJ1-1, the V gene TRBV29-1, with D possibly being TRBD1 (5 bases). This CDR3 comprises 14 residues. Germline V gene lookup returns CDR1 SQVTM and CDR2 ANQGSEA. V was cut by 7 bases and J by 3 bases, with 18 bases left in between. The CDR3 sequence: CSASGGDGDTEAFF. The CDR3 DNA reads TGCAGCGCCTCCGGGGGGGATGGGGACACTGAAGCTTTCTTT.

This rearrangement joins TRBV12-3 or TRBV12-4 to TRBJ2-7; D not resolved. The CDR3 is 12 residues long. The germline V and J ends were trimmed by 6 bases and 0 bases, with 6 bases remaining between them. Here the CDR3 DNA reads TGTGCCAGCAGGGGCCCCTCCTACGAGCAGTACTTC. It is translated as CASRGPSYEQYF.

The chain is built from TRBV5-1 and TRBJ2-3; TRBD2 matches at 9 bases. The CDR3 extends over 15 amino acids. The germline CDR1 and CDR2 sequences are SGHRS and YFSETQ. The junction had 5 bases not matched to a gene; V was cut back by 6 bases and J by 0 bases. CDR3 residues: CASTHTSGSTDTQYF. The CDR3 DNA reads TGCGCCAGCACCCATACTAGCGGGAGCACAGATACGCAGTATTTT.

The chain is built from TRBV7-8 and TRBJ2-7; TRBD1 aligns across 10 bases. This CDR3 comprises 14 residues. J lost 5 bases, V lost 3 bases, and 4 bases had no gene match. CDR1 is SGHVS and CDR2 is FQNEAQ in the germline V gene. The CDR3 region is CASSLGQGLDEQYF. The CDR3, as DNA: TGTGCCAGCAGCTTGGGACAGGGGCTCGACGAGCAGTACTTC.

The rearrangement joins TRBV12-3 or TRBV12-4 to TRBJ2-1; 14 bases are shared with TRBD2. There are 16 residues in the CDR3. Losses at the gene ends were 5 bases for V and 7 bases for J; bases not matched to a gene: 7. The CDR3, as DNA: TGTGCCAGCAGTCTGACTAGCGGGAGGGCCGGGAATGAGCAGTTCTTC. Translated: CASSLTSGRAGNEQFF.

V gene TRBV7-9 combines with J gene TRBJ1-5; maybe TRBD1 (5 bases). Germline V gives CDR1 SEHNR, CDR2 FQNEAQ (reference sequence). This CDR3 has 13 amino acids. V dropped 5 bases and J dropped 5 bases, with 10 bases sitting between them. The CDR3 loop reads CASSTGGYQPQHF. The DNA for the CDR3 is TGTGCCAGCAGCACGGGGGGGTATCAGCCCCAGCATTTT. Variable domain in full (rest from reference TRBV7-9 and TRBJ1-5): DTGVSQNPRHKITKRGQNVTFRCDPISEHNRLYWYRQTLGQGPEFLTYFQNEAQLEKSRLLSDRFSAERPKGSFSTLEIQRTEQGDSAMYLCASSTGGYQPQHFGDGTRLSIL.

This clonotype was counted only a few times. The rearrangement joins TRBV12-3 or TRBV12-4 to TRBJ2-7, with D possibly matching TRBD1 (6 bases). The V and J ends lost 5 bases and 3 bases respectively, with 11 bases between them. The CDR3 runs to 13 residues. The CDR3 is CASSPGQDYEQYF. The DNA of the CDR3 is TGTGCCAGCAGTCCGGGACAAGACTACGAGCAGTACTTC.

The rearrangement joins TRBV29-1 to TRBJ2-5; unclear D gene. There are 14 residues in the CDR3. The V gene lost 1 base and the J gene lost 1 base, with 10 bases spanning the gap. Germline V gives CDR1 SQVTM, CDR2 ANQGSEA. Here the CDR3 DNA reads TGCAGCGTTGAAGCGGTTCTCTCCCAAGAGACCCAGTACTTC. As protein: CSVEAVLSQETQYF.

This sequence joins TRBV12-3 or TRBV12-4 and TRBJ1-1; D is unresolved. The CDR3 runs 14 residues. V lost 6 bases and J lost 4, with 15 bases in between. The DNA of the CDR3 is TGTGCCAGCAGCCACCCCGCCGCGGGCACTGAAGCTTTCTTT. Translation: CASSHPAAGTEAFF.

This chain links TRBV6-6 with TRBJ1-1; D call uncertain. Between the trimmed V and J ends, which lost 0 bases and 4 bases, there was a span of 9 bases. Germline V lookup: CDR1 MNHNY, CDR2 SVGAGI (reference sequence). The CDR3 is 14 residues long. The CDR3: CASSYSGISTEAFF. Written as DNA, the CDR3 is TGTGCCAGCAGTTACTCGGGCATTAGCACTGAAGCTTTCTTT.

V gene TRBV30 combines with J gene TRBJ2-7; 8 nucleotides match TRBD1. Germline CDR1 is GTSNPN and CDR2 is SVGIG (reference sequence). The CDR3 extends over 13 amino acids. J gave up 3 bases and V 8 bases, and 9 bases lay outside the gene matches. Here the CDR3 DNA reads TGTGCCACGGGACAGGTAAACGACTACGAGCAGTACTTC. This gives the protein CATGQVNDYEQYF.

The gene calls are TRBV20-1 and TRBJ1-1; 11 nucleotides line up with TRBD1. Germline V gene data show CDR1 as DFQATT and CDR2 as SNEGSKA (reference sequence). This CDR3 is 18 amino acids long. The V segment lost 0 bases and the J segment 4 bases; nucleotides outside the gene matches: 13. CDR3 sequence: CSARDWARDRGWSTEAFF. In nucleotides, the CDR3 is TGCAGTGCTAGAGATTGGGCTCGGGACAGGGGGTGGTCCACTGAAGCTTTCTTT.

In DNA form, the CDR3 reads TGCGCCAGCAGCCAAGCAACGCTTGCGTCCGGGGAGCTGTTTTTT. Translating it yields CASSQATLASGELFF. The V gene is TRBV4-1, the J gene TRBJ2-2; no reliable D call. CDR3 length equals 15 residues. CDR1 is MGHRA, CDR2 YSYEKL, per germline. V lost 1 base and J lost 6, with 12 bases in between.

The chain combines TRBV5-6 with TRBJ1-5; 9 nucleotides agree with TRBD1. V lost 0 bases and J lost 4; bases outside the gene matches: 5. CDR1 and CDR2 from the germline V gene are SGHDT and YYEEEE. The CDR3 is made up of 16 amino acids. CDR3 nucleotide sequence: TGTGCCAGCAGCTTGGGACAGGGGGTAGGGAATCAGCCCCAGCATTTT. Translated: CASSLGQGVGNQPQHF.

V and J are TRBV10-2 and TRBJ2-6, with D perhaps TRBD1 or TRBD2 (5 bases each). Trimming took 5 bases from V and 3 from J, leaving 11 bases between them. This CDR3 comprises 15 residues. From germline, CDR1 is WSHSY and CDR2 SAAADI. CDR3 region: CASSPGPRGANVLTF. Here the CDR3 DNA reads TGCGCCAGCAGTCCGGGGCCGCGTGGGGCCAACGTCCTGACTTTC.

The chain combines TRBV19 with TRBJ2-5; either TRBD1 or TRBD2 may supply D (5 bases each). Between the trimmed V and J ends, which lost 6 bases and 1 base, there was a span of 15 bases. The CDR3 runs to 15 residues. Looked up from germline, CDR1 is LNHDA and CDR2 is SQIVND (reference sequence). The CDR3 nucleotides are TGTGCCAGTAGAACGGGGTTAAGGGGCCAAGAGACCCAGTACTTC. Its protein is CASRTGLRGQETQYF.

The chain couples TRBV4-3 to TRBJ2-7; no definite D call. Germline V gene data show CDR1 as LGHNA and CDR2 as YSLEER. Trimming took off 0 bases at V and 0 bases at J, with 9 bases between the two ends. The CDR3 totals 15 residues. Here the CDR3 reads CASSQDWPSSYEQYF. The CDR3 DNA reads as TGCGCCAGCAGCCAAGATTGGCCTAGCTCCTACGAGCAGTACTTC.

The rearrangement links TRBV27 to TRBJ1-5, with D unresolved. The V gene's germline CDR1 is MNHEY and CDR2 SMNVEV (reference sequence). V was shortened by 2 bases and J by 3 bases, with 14 bases between the two germline ends. The CDR3 length is 16 residues. The CDR3, as DNA: TGTGCCAGCAGTTTAAGTTTTGGACGGGACAATCAGCCCCAGCATTTT. This encodes CASSLSFGRDNQPQHF.

The rearrangement links TRBV29-1 to TRBJ2-1; D is unresolved. The CDR3 loop spans 8 amino acids. Per germline, CDR1 SQVTM and CDR2 ANQGSEA. The CDR3 protein is CSDGEQFF. CDR3 nucleotide sequence: TGCAGTGACGGTGAGCAGTTCTTC.